Described below is a single TCR beta chain sequence and its context. In the authors' workflow: Cell counts per sample came from amplifying reference gene primers. Only in-frame clones appear in the TCRdb table, and some are missing; sequencing was by immunoSEQ multiplex PCR. The V and J calls and clone size come from that table; D and trimming were worked out from the DNA. The table shows 200,000 to 250,000 clones, with 70% to 90% occurring only once. These data originate in a study of blood T cell repertoires in COVID-19. CDR1 and CDR2 (germline): GTSNPN, SVGIG (reference sequence). This CDR3 is built from 17 residues. With 7 bases clipped from V and 0 bases from J, the junction kept 13 bases outside the gene matches. Cohorts were assigned according to the clinical history that participants reported. Cohort 3 donors were reported recovered after two negative PCRs, clearance, or symptom resolution.

This TCR came from a man aged 25 to 45 who had recovered from COVID-19. Material for sequencing was PBMCs or T cells enriched from blood (not recorded which). This chain connects TRBV30 to TRBJ1-4; 8 nucleotides match TRBD1. CDR3 amino acids: CASKDRVVFATNEKLFF. CDR3 nucleotides: TGTGCCTCCAAGGACAGGGTCGTATTCGCAACTAATGAAAAACTGTTTTTT.